This T cell receptor (beta chain) is drawn from a study of PD-1 blockade in classical Hodgkin lymphoma. On the study more broadly: Nivolumab dosing for patients was 3 mg/kg, administered intravenously every 2 weeks.

Germline CDR1 and CDR2: LGHNT and FRNRAP. Between the trimmed V and J ends, which lost 6 bases and 9 bases, there was a span of 12 bases. This CDR3 is 12 amino acids long. Libraries were prepared by immunoSEQ multiplex PCR; TCRdb keeps only in-frame clonotypes and omits some of them. The sample has under 8,500 clones, around 86% seen once. Regarding time point: cycle 4 day 1 (C4D1), after less than 7 weeks of nivolumab. Relapse was seen in all patients after autologous stem cell transplantation, and brentuximab vedotin exposure was variable. Out of thawed PBMCs, magnetic negative selection purified CD4+ T cells. Best overall response was complete response, partial response or progressive disease in these relapsed/refractory classical Hodgkin lymphoma patients.

This rearrangement joins TRBV12-5 to TRBJ1-5; D perhaps matches TRBD1 (5 bases). This clonotype was sampled from a human donor with classical Hodgkin lymphoma. The starting material was CD4+ T cells from blood, obtained before the fourth cycle of nivolumab. Here the CDR3 DNA reads TGTGCTAGTGGAAAGGACAACGGGCCCCAGCATTTT. Amino acids: CASGKDNGPQHF.